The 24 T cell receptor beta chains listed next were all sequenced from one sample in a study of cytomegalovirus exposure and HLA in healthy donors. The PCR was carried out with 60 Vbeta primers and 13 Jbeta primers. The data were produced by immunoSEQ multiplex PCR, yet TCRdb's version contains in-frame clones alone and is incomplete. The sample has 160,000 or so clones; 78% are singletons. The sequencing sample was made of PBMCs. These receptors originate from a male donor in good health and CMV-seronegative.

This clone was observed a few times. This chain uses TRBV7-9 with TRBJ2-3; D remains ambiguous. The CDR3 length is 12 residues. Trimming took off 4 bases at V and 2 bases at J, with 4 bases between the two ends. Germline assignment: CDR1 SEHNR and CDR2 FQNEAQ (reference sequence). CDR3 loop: CASSSITDTQYF. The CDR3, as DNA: TGTGCCAGCAGCTCCATCACAGATACGCAGTATTTT. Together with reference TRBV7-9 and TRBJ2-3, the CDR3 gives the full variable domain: DTGVSQNPRHKITKRGQNVTFRCDPISEHNRLYWYRQTLGQGPEFLTYFQNEAQLEKSRLLSDRFSAERPKGSFSTLEIQRTEQGDSAMYLCASSSITDTQYFGPGTRLTVL.

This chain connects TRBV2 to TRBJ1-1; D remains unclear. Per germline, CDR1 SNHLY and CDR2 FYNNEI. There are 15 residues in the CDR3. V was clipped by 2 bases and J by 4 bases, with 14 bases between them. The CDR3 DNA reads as TGTGCCAGCAGTGAACGTTGGCAGTCGGGCACTGAAGCTTTCTTT. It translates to CASSERWQSGTEAFF.

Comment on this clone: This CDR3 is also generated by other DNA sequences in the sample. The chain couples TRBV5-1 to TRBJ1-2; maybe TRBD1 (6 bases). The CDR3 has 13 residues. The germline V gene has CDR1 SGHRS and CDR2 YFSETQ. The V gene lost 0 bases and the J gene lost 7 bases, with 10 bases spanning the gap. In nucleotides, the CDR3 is TGCGCCAGCAGCTTGGAGCAGGGGCGTGGCTACACCTTC. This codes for CASSLEQGRGYTF.

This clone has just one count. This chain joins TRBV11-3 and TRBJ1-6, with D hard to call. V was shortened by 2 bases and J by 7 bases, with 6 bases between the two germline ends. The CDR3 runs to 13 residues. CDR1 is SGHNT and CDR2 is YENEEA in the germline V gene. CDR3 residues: CASSLNNNSPLHF. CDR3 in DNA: TGTGCCAGCAGCTTAAACAACAATTCACCCCTCCACTTT.

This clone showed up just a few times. CDR3 in DNA: TGTGCCAGCAGGATCGGGGGAGGTTTGGACACTGAAGCTTTCTTT. Translation gives CASRIGGGLDTEAFF. J is TRBJ1-1 and V is TRBV6-6; a weak D match, TRBD1 (5 bases). V was pared by 6 bases and J by 3 bases, with 17 bases between. Germline CDR1 reads MNHNY; CDR2 reads SVGAGI (reference sequence). The CDR3 spans 15 residues.

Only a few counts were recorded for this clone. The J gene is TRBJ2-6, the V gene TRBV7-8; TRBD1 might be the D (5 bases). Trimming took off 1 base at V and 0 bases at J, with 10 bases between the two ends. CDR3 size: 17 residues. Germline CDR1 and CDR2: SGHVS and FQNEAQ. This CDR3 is CASSLVQRGSGANVLTF. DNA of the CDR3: TGTGCCAGCAGCTTAGTCCAAAGGGGCTCTGGGGCCAACGTCCTGACTTTC.

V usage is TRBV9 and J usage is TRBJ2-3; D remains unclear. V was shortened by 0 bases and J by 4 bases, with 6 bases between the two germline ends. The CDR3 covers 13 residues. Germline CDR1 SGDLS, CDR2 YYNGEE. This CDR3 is CASSVGVADTQYF. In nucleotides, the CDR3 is TGTGCCAGCAGCGTAGGAGTCGCAGATACGCAGTATTTT.

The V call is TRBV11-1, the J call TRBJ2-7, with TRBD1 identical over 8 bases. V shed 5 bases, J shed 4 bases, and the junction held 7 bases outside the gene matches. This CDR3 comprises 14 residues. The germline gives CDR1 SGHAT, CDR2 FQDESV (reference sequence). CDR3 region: CASSPRGPGYEQYF. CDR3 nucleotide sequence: TGTGCCAGCAGCCCCAGGGGGCCTGGGTACGAGCAGTACTTC. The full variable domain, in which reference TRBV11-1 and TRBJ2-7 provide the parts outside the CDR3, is EAEVAQSPRYKITEKSQAVAFWCDPISGHATLYWYRQILGQGPELLVQFQDESVVDDSQLPKDRFSAERLKGVDSTLKIQPAELGDSAMYLCASSPRGPGYEQYFGPGTRLTVT.

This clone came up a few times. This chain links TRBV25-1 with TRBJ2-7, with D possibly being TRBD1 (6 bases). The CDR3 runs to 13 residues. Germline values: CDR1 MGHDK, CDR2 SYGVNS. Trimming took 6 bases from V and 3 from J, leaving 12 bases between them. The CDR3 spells CASSRGWGYEQYF. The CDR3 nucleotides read TGTGCCAGCAGCAGGGGATGGGGCTACGAGCAGTACTTC.

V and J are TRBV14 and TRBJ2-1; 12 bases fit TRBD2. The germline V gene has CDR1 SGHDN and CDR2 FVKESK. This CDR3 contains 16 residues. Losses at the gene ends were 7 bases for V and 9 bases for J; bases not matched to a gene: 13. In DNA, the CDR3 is TGTGCCAGCAACGACGTTCTAGCGGGAGGGCCCCGTGAGCAGTTCTTC. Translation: CASNDVLAGGPREQFF.

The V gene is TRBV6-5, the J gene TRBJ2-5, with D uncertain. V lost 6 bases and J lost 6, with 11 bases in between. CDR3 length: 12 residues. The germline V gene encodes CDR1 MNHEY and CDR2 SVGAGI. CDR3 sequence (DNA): TGTGCCAGCAGATCTGGGCTCCAGACCCAGTACTTC. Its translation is CASRSGLQTQYF.

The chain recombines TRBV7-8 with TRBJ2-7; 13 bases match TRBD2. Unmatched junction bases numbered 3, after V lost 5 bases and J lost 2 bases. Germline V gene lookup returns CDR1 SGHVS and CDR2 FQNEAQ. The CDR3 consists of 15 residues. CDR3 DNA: TGTGCCAGCAGCGGGACTAGCGGGATTACCTACGAGCAGTACTTC. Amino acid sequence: CASSGTSGITYEQYF.

For the CDR3, the DNA is TGTGCCAGCAGTTCCCTACGACAGGATATAGCTTATGGCTACACCTTC. This gives the protein CASSSLRQDIAYGYTF. V usage is TRBV6-5 and J usage is TRBJ1-2, with a tentative D call TRBD1 (6 bases). V was shortened by 4 bases and J by 5 bases, with 20 bases between the two germline ends. Germline V lookup: CDR1 MNHEY, CDR2 SVGAGI. CDR3 length: 16 amino acids.

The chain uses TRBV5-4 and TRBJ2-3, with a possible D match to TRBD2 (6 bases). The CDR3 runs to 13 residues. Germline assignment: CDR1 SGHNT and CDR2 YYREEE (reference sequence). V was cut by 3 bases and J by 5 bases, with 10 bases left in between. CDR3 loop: CASSWVAVDTQYF. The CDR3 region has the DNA TGTGCCAGCAGCTGGGTAGCGGTAGATACGCAGTATTTT.

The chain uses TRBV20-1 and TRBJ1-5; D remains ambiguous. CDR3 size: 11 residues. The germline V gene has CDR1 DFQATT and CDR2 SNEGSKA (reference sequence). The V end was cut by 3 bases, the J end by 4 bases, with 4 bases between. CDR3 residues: CSASGNQPQHF. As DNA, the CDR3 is TGCAGTGCTAGCGGGAATCAGCCCCAGCATTTT.

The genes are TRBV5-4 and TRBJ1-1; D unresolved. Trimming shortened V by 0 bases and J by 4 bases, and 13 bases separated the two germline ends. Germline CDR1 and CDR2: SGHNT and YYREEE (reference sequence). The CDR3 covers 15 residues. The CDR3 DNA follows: TGTGCCAGCAGCTTGGGAGGTGAACTTAGCACTGAAGCTTTCTTT. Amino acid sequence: CASSLGGELSTEAFF.

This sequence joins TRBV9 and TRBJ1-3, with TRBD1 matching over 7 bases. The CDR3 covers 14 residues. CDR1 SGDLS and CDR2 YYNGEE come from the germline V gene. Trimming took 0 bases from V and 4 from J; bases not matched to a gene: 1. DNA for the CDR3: TGTGCCAGCAGCGTAGTGGGACAGGGAAACACCATATATTTT. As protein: CASSVVGQGNTIYF.

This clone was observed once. The CDR3 sequence is CASRAGTGLNEQFF. CDR3 coding DNA: TGTGCCAGCAGGGCCGGGACAGGGCTCAATGAGCAGTTCTTC. V is TRBV6-6 and J is TRBJ2-1; TRBD1 aligns across 9 bases. J lost 6 bases, V lost 6 bases, and 6 bases had no gene match. Germline V lookup: CDR1 MNHNY, CDR2 SVGAGI (reference sequence). The CDR3 sequence is 14 residues long.

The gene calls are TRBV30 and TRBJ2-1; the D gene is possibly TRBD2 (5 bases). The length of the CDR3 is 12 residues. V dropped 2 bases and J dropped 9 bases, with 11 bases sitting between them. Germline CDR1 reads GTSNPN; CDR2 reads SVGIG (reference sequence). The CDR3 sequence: CAWSSDFGEQFF. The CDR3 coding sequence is TGTGCCTGGAGTTCGGACTTTGGTGAGCAGTTCTTC.

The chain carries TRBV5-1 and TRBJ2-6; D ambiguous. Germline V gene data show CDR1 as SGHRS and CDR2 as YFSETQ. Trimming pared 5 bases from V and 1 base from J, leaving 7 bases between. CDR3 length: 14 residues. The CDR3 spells CASRRISGANVLTF. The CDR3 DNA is TGCGCCAGCAGGCGAATTTCTGGGGCCAACGTCCTGACTTTC.

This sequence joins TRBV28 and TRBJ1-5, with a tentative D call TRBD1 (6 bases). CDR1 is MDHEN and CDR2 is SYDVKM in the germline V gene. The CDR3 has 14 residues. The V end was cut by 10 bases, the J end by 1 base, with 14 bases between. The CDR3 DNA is TGTGCCATCAACAGGGTCCAAAGCAATCAGCCCCAGCATTTT. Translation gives CAINRVQSNQPQHF.

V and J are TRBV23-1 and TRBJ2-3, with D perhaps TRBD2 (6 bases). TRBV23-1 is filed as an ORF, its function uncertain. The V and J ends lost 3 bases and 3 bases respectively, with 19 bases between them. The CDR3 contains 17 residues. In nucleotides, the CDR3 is TGCGCCAGCAGTCATATAATTCGGGGGAGGCGGACAGATACGCAGTATTTT. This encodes CASSHIIRGRRTDTQYF.

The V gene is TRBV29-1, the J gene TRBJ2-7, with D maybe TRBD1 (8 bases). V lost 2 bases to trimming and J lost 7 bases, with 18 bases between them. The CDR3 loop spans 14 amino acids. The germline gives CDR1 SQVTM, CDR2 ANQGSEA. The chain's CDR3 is CSVETGGQGGEQYF. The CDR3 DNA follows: TGCAGCGTTGAAACGGGAGGACAGGGCGGGGAGCAGTACTTC.

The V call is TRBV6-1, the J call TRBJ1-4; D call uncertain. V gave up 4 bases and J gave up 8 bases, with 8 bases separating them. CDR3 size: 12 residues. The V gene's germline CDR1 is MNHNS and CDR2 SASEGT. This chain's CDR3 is CASSAIQEKLFF. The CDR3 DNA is TGTGCCAGCAGTGCAATACAAGAAAAACTGTTTTTT.